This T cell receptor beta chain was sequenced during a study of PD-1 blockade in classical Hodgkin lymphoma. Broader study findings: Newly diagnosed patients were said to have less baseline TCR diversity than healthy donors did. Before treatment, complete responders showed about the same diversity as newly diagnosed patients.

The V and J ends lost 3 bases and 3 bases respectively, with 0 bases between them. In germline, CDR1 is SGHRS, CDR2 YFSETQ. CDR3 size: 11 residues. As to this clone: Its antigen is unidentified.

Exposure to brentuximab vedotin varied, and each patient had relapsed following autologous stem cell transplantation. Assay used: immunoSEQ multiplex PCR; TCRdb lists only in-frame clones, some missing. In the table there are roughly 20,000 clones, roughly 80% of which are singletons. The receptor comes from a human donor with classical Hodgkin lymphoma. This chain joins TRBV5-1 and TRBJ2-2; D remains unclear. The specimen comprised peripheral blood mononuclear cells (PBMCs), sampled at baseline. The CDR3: CASSYTGELFF. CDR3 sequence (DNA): TGCGCCAGCAGCTACACCGGGGAGCTGTTTTTT.